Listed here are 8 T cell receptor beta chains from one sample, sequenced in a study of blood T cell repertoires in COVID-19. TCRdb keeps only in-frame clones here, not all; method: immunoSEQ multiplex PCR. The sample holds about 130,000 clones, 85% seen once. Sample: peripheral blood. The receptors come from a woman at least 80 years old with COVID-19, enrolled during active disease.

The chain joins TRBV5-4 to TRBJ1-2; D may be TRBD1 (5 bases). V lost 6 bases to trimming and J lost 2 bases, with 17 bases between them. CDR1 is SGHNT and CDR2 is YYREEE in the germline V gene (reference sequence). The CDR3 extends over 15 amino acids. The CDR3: CASTRGGTQNYGYTF. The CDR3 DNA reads TGTGCCAGCACCCGGGGCGGGACTCAAAACTATGGCTACACCTTC. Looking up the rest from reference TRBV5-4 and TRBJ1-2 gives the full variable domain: ETGVTQSPTHLIKTRGQQVTLRCSSQSGHNTVSWYQQALGQGPQFIFQYYREEENGRGNFPPRFSGLQFPNYSSELNVNALELDDSALYLCASTRGGTQNYGYTFGSGTRLTVV.

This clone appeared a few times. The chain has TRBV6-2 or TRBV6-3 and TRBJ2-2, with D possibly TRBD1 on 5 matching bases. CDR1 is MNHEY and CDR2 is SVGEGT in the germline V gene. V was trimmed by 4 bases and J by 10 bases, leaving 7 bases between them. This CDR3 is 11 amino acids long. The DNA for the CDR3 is TGTGCCAGCAGTTGGACACAGGAGCTGTTTTTT. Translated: CASSWTQELFF.

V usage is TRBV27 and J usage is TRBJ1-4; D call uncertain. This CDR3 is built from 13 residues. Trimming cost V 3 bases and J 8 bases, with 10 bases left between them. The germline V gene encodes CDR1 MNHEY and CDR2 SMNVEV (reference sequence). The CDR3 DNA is TGTGCCAGCAGTTTCCTCAGTTCCGAAAAACTGTTTTTT. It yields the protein CASSFLSSEKLFF.

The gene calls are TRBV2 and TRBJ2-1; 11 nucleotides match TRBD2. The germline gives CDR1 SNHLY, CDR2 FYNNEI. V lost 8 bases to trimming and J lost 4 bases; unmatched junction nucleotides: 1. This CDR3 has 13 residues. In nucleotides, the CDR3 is TGTGCCAGCGGGACTAGCGGTTACAATGAGCAGTTCTTC. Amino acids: CASGTSGYNEQFF.

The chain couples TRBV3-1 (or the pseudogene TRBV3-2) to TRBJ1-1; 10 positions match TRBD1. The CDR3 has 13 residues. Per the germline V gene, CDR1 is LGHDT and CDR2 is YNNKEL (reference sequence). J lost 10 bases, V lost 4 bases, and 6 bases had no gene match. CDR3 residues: CASSPGQGKSAFF. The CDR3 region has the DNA TGTGCCAGCAGCCCGGGACAGGGGAAATCAGCTTTCTTT.

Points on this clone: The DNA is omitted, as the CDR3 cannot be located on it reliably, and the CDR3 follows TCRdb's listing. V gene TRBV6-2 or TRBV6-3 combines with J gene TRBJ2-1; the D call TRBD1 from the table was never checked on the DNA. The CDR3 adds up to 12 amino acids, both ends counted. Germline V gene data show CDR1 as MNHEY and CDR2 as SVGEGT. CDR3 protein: CASSYFGQGIVF.

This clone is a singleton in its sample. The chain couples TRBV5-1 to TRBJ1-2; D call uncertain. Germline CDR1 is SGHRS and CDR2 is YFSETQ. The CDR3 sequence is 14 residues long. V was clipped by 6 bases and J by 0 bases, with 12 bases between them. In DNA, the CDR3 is TGCGCCAGCACCGTGACACCAGCTAACTATGGCTACACCTTC. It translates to CASTVTPANYGYTF.

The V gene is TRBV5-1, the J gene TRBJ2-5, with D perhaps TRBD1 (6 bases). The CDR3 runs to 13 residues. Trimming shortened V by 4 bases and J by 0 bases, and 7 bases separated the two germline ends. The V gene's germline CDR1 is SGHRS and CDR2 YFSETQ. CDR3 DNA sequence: TGCGCCAGCAGCGGGACAAACCAAGAGACCCAGTACTTC. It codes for CASSGTNQETQYF.